What follows are 13 T cell receptor beta chains derived from one specimen sequenced in a study of beta chain features in type 1 diabetes. Study-wide results and caveats: Shorter TCRB CDR3s, moderately but significantly so, were found in Type 1 diabetes patients in all four CD4+ subsets.

What these receptors recognize is not known. Isolated RNA was reverse transcribed in full, so expressed TCRB transcripts were sequenced. Profiled with immunoSEQ multiplex PCR; TCRdb holds only in-frame clones, not every one. The table records 250,000 to 300,000 clones, 24% of them present only once. The sequenced sample was naive CD4+ T cells from blood. The receptors were gathered from a woman aged 25 to 39 with type 1 diabetes.

The chain links TRBV2 to TRBJ2-2; maybe TRBD1 (5 bases). There are 13 residues in the CDR3. Deletions cut 6 bases from V and 4 bases from J, with 9 bases between. Germline lookup yields CDR1 SNHLY and CDR2 FYNNEI. The CDR3 sequence is CASRQGFTGELFF. The DNA for the CDR3 is TGTGCCAGCAGGCAGGGTTTCACCGGGGAGCTGTTTTTT.

The chain uses TRBV14 and TRBJ2-1, with 7 bases fitting TRBD1. J was trimmed by 6 bases and V by 1 base; bases with no gene match: 9. The CDR3 extends over 16 amino acids. Germline V gives CDR1 SGHDN, CDR2 FVKESK. The CDR3 spells CASSQGRQGLRNEQFF. The DNA of the CDR3 is TGTGCCAGCAGCCAAGGAAGACAGGGTCTACGCAATGAGCAGTTCTTC.

This clone was counted between two and nine times. The V call is TRBV2, the J call TRBJ1-2; perhaps TRBD1 as D (6 bases). The CDR3 consists of 12 residues. The germline V gene encodes CDR1 SNHLY and CDR2 FYNNEI. Deletions cut 9 bases from V and 2 bases from J, with 10 bases between. The CDR3 spells CARQGPNYGYTF. In nucleotides, the CDR3 is TGTGCCAGACAGGGACCCAACTATGGCTACACCTTC.

This chain joins TRBV6-1 and TRBJ2-6; tentative D call: TRBD1 (5 bases). V was clipped by 7 bases and J by 2 bases, with 9 bases between them. The length of the CDR3 is 14 residues. Germline V CDR1 and CDR2: MNHNS, SASEGT. Written as DNA, the CDR3 is TGTGCCAGCATCGCCAGGGCTGGGGCCAACGTCCTGACTTTC. Protein product: CASIARAGANVLTF.

The rearrangement uses TRBV28 and TRBJ1-1; D is unresolved. V was pared by 5 bases and J by 0 bases, with 7 bases between. Germline loops: CDR1 MDHEN, CDR2 SYDVKM. This CDR3 comprises 13 residues. CDR3 protein: CASSLVVNTEAFF. The CDR3 nucleotides are TGTGCCAGCAGTCTAGTGGTGAACACTGAAGCTTTCTTT.

The J gene is TRBJ1-5, the V gene TRBV27; D is uncertain. The CDR3 is 15 amino acids. V was clipped by 3 bases and J by 3 bases, with 12 bases between them. Germline loops: CDR1 MNHEY, CDR2 SMNVEV (reference sequence). Here the CDR3 DNA reads TGTGCCAGCAGTTTCTCATGGAGAAACAATCAGCCCCAGCATTTT. Protein product: CASSFSWRNNQPQHF.

CDR3 residues: CATSSGPYEQYF. The CDR3 DNA sequence: TGTGCCACGTCTAGCGGACCCTACGAGCAGTACTTC. This chain uses TRBV6-1 with TRBJ2-7; TRBD2 matches 7 bases. Germline V gene data show CDR1 as MNHNS and CDR2 as SASEGT. This CDR3 has 12 amino acids. The J segment lost 2 bases and the V segment lost 10 bases, leaving 5 bases of the junction unmatched.

This clone showed up just a few times. The CDR3 DNA sequence: TGTGCCGTAAGCAATCAGCCCCAGCATTTT. Its translation is CAVSNQPQHF. The chain couples TRBV6-6 to TRBJ1-5; D uncertain. The CDR3 runs to 10 residues. The V and J ends lost 11 bases and 1 base respectively, with 3 bases between them. Germline V CDR1 and CDR2: MNHNY, SVGAGI (reference sequence).

This clone was seen a handful of times. This chain joins TRBV6-1 and TRBJ2-5; no definite D call. CDR1 and CDR2 from the germline V gene are MNHNS and SASEGT. This CDR3 is built from 14 residues. Trimming took 7 bases from V and 4 from J, leaving 16 bases between them. CDR3 in amino acids: CASIRGLFGETQYF. DNA of the CDR3: TGTGCCAGCATTCGAGGCCTGTTTGGAGAGACCCAGTACTTC.

The V and J genes are TRBV5-6 and TRBJ2-7; 7 nucleotides agree with TRBD1. With V trimmed by 0 bases and J by 1 base, 4 bases remained unmatched. This CDR3 comprises 15 residues. Germline V gives CDR1 SGHDT, CDR2 YYEEEE. The CDR3 DNA reads TGTGCCAGCAGCTTGGTGTCAGGGGGATCCTACGAGCAGTACTTC. It yields the protein CASSLVSGGSYEQYF. Full variable domain (missing parts from reference TRBV5-6 and TRBJ2-7): DAGVTQSPTHLIKTRGQQVTLRCSPKSGHDTVSWYQQALGQGPQFIFQYYEEEERQRGNFPDRFSGHQFPNYSSELNVNALLLGDSALYLCASSLVSGGSYEQYFGPGTRLTVT.

This clone has more than one count but fewer than ten. V usage is TRBV2 and J usage is TRBJ2-1; 8 positions match TRBD2. The CDR3 length is 15 residues. V was pared by 10 bases and J by 2 bases, with 10 bases of the junction left unmatched. CDR1 and CDR2 from the germline V gene are SNHLY and FYNNEI. CDR3: CATTGEAGAYNEQFF. The DNA for the CDR3 is TGTGCCACGACCGGGGAAGCGGGAGCCTACAATGAGCAGTTCTTC.

The chain joins TRBV5-1 to TRBJ2-5; TRBD2 matches at 7 bases. Losses at the gene ends were 4 bases for V and 4 bases for J; bases not matched to a gene: 7. Germline values: CDR1 SGHRS, CDR2 YFSETQ. The CDR3 contains 14 residues. CDR3 in DNA: TGCGCCAGCAGCGCAGTGGGGGGGTCAGAGACCCAGTACTTC. Its protein product is CASSAVGGSETQYF.

This clone has only a few counts. This rearrangement joins TRBV28 to TRBJ2-1, with D maybe TRBD2 (6 bases). V shed 4 bases and J shed 7 bases, with 11 bases lying between them. Per the germline V gene, CDR1 is MDHEN and CDR2 is SYDVKM. The CDR3 runs 13 residues. DNA for the CDR3: TGTGCCAGCAGTTCACCGGGGAGGAATGAGCAGTTCTTC. Translated: CASSSPGRNEQFF.